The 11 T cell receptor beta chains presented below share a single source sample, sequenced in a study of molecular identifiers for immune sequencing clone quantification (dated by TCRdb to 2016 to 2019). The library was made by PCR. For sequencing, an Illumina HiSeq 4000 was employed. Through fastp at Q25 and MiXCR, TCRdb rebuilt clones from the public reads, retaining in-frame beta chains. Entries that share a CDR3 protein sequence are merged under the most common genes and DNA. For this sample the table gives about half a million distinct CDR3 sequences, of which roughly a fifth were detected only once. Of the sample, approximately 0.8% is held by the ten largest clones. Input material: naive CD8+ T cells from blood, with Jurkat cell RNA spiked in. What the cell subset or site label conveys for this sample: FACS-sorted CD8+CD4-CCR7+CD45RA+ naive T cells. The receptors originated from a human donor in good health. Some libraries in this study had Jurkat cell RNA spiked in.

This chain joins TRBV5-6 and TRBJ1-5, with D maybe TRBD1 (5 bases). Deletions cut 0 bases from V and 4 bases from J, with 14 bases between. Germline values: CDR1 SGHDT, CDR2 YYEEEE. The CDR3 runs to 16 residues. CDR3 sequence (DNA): TGTGCCAGCAGCTTGGGGGGGTTGGGTGGGAATCAGCCCCAGCATTTT. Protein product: CASSLGGLGGNQPQHF.

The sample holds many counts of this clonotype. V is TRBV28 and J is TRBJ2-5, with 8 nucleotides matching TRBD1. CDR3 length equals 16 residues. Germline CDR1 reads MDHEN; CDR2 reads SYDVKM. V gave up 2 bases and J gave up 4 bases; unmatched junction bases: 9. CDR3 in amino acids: CASSLRGAGGVETQYF. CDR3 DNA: TGTGCCAGCAGTTTACGAGGCGCAGGGGGCGTAGAGACCCAGTACTTC.

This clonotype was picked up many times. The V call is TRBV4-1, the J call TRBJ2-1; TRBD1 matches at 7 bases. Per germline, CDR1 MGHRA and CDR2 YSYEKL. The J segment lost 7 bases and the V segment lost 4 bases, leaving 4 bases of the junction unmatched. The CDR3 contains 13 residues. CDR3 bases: TGCGCCAGCAGCCCACGACAGGGAAATGAGCAGTTCTTC. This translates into CASSPRQGNEQFF.

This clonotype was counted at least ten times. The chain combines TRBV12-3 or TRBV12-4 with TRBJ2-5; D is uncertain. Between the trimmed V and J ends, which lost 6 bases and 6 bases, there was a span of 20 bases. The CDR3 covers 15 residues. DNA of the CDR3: TGTGCCAGCAGCCACGCCGGAAGTCCAGACAAGACCCAGTACTTC. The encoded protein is CASSHAGSPDKTQYF.

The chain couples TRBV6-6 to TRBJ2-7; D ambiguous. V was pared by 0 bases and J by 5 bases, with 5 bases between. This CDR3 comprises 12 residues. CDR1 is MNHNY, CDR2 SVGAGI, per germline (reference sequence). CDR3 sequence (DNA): TGTGCCAGCAGTTACTCATTTGACGAGCAGTACTTC. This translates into CASSYSFDEQYF.

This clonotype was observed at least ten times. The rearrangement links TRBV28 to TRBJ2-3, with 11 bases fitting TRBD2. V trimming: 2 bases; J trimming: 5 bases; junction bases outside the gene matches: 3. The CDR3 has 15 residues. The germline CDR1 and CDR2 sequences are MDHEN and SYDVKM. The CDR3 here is CASSLTSGSQDTQYF. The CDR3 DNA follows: TGTGCCAGCAGTTTAACTAGCGGGAGCCAAGATACGCAGTATTTT.

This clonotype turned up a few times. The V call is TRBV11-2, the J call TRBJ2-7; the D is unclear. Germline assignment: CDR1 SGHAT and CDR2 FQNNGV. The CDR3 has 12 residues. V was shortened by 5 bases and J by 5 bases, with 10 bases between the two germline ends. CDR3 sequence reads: CASSPGVNEQYF. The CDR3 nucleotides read TGTGCCAGCAGCCCCGGCGTAAACGAGCAGTACTTC.

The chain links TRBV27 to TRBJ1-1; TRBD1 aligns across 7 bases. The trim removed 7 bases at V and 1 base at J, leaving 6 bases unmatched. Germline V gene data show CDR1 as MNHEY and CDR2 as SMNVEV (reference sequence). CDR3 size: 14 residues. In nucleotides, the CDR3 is TGTGCCAGCACCCCGACAGGGACGAACACTGAAGCTTTCTTT. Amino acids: CASTPTGTNTEAFF.

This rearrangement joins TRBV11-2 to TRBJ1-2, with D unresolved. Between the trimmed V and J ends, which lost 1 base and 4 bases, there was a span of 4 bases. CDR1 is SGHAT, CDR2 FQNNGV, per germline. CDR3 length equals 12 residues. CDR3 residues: CASSLVPYGYTF. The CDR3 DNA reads TGTGCCAGCAGCTTAGTCCCCTATGGCTACACCTTC.

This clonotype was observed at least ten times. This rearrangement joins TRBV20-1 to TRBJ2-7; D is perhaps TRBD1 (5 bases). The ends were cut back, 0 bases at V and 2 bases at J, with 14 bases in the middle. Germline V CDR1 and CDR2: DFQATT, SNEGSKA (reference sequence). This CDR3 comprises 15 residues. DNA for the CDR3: TGCAGTGCTAGAGACCCCCGGACACCTGCCTACGAGCAGTACTTC. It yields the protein CSARDPRTPAYEQYF.

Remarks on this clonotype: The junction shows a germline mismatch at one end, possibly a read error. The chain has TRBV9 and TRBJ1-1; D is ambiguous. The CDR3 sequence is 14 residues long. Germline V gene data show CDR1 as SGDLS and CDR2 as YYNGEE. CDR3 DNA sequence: TGTGCCGGCAGCGCACATTATACCTTCACTGAAGCTTTCTTT. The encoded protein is CAGSAHYTFTEAFF.